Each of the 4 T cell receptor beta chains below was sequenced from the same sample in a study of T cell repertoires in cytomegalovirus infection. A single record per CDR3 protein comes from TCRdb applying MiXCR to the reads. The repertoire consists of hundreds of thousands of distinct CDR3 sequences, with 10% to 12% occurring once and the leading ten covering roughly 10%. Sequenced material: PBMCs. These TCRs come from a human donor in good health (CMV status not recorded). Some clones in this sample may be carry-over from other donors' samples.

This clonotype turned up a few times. The CDR3 here is CASGQGGLTDTQYF. The CDR3 bases are TGTGCCAGCGGACAGGGGGGACTCACAGATACGCAGTATTTT. The J gene is TRBJ2-3, the V gene TRBV11-3, with TRBD1 matching over 10 bases. Germline assignment: CDR1 SGHNT and CDR2 YENEEA. V lost 8 bases to trimming and J lost 2 bases; unmatched junction nucleotides: 4. The CDR3 totals 14 residues.

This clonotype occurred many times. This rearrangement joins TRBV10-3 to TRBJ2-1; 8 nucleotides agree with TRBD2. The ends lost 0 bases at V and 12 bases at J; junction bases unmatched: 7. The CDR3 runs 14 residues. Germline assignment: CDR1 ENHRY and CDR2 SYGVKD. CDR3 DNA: TGTGCCATCAGTGAGTCGGCGGGGGGTAAAGGGCAGTTCTTC. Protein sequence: CAISESAGGKGQFF.

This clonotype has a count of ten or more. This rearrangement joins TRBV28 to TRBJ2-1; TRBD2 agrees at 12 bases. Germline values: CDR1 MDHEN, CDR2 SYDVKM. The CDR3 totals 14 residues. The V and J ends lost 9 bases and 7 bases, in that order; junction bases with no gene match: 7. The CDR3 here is CASLTSGSANEQFF. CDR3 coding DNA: TGTGCCAGTTTGACTAGCGGGAGTGCAAATGAGCAGTTCTTC.

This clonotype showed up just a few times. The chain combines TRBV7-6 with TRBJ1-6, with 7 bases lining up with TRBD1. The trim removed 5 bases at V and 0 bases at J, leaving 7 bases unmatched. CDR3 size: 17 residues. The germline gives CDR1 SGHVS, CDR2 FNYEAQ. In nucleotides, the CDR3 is TGTGCCAGCAGCGGAACCAGGGGGAGCTCCTATAATTCACCCCTCCACTTT. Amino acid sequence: CASSGTRGSSYNSPLHF.